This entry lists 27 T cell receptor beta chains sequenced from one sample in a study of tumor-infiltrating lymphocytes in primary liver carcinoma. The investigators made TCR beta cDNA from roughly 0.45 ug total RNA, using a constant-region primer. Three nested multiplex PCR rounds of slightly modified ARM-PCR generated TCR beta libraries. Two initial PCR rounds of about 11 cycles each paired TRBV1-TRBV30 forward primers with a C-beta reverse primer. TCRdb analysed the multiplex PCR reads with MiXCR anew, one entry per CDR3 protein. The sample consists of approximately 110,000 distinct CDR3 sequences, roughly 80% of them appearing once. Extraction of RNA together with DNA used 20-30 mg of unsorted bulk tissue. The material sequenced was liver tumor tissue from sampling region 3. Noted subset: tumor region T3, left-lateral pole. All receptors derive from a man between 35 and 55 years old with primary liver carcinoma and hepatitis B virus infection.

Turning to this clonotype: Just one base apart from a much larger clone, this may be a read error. In nucleotides, the CDR3 is TGTGCCAGCAGCCTCGGGACAGGGGGTACAAATACGCAGTATTTT. This codes for CASSLGTGGTNTQYF. The chain recombines TRBV7-2 with TRBJ2-3, with 11 positions matching TRBD1. With V trimmed by 5 bases and J by 7 bases, 8 bases remained unmatched. CDR3 length: 15 residues. The germline V gene has CDR1 SGHTA and CDR2 FQGNSA. The full variable domain, its missing parts supplied by reference TRBV7-2 and TRBJ2-3, is GAGVSQSPSNKVTEKGKDVELRCDPISGHTALYWYRQSLGQGLEFLIYFQGNSAPDKSGLPSDRFSAERTGGSVSTLTIQRTQQEDSAVYLCASSLGTGGTNTQYFGPGTRLTVL.

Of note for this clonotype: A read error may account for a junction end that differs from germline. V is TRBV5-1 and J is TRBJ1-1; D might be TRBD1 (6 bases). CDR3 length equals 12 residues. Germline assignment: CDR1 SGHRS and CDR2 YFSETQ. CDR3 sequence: CANSPETGEAFF. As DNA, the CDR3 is TGCGCCAACAGCCCGGAGACAGGTGAAGCTTTTTTT.

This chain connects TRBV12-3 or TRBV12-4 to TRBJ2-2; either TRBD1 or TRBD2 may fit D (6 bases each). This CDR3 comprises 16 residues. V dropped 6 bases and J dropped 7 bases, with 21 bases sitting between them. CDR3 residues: CASSLGTGRSFGELFF. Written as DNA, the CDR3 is TGTGCCAGCAGCCTCGGTACAGGGAGGTCGTTCGGGGAGCTGTTTTTT.

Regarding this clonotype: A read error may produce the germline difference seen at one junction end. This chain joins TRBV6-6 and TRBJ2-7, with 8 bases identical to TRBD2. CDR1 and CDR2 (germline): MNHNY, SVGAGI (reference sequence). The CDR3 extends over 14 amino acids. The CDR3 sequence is CANSYGREGYEQYF. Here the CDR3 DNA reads TGTGCCAACAGTTATGGACGGGAGGGTTACGAGCAGTACTTC.

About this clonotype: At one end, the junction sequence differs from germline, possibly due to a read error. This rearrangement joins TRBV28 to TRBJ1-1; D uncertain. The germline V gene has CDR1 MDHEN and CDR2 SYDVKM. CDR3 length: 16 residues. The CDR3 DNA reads TGTGCCACCAGTCCCCCACTAGCCATTAAGAACACTGAAGCTTTCTTT. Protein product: CATSPPLAIKNTEAFF.

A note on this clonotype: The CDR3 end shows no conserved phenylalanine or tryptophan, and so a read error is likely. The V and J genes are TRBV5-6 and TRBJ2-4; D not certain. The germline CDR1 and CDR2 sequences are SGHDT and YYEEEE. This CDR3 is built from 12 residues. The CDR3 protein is CAGRWSTGPQYL. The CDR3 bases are TGTGCCGGCAGATGGTCAACCGGGCCTCAGTACCTC.

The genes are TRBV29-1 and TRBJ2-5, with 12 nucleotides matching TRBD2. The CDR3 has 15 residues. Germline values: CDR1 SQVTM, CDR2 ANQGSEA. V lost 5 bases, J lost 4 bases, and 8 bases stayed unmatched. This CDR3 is CSVLTSGSWIETQYF. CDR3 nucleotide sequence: TGCAGCGTTCTGACTAGCGGGAGTTGGATAGAGACCCAGTACTTC.

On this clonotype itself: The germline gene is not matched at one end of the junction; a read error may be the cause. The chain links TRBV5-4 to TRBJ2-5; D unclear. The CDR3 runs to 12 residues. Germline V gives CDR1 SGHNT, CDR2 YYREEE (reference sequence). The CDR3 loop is CACSADQETQYF. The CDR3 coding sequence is TGTGCCTGCAGTGCGGACCAAGAGACCCAGTACTTC.

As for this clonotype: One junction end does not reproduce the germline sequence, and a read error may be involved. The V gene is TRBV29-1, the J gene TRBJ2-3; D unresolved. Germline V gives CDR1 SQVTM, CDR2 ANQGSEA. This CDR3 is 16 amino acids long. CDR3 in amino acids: CSVAEMDGRSTDTHYF. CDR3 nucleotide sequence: TGCAGTGTCGCTGAAATGGATGGACGTAGCACAGATACGCACTATTTT.

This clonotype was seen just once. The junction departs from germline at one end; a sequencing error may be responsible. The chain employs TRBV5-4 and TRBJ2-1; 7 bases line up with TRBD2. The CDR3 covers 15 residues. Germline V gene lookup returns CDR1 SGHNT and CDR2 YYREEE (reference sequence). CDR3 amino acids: CTSSWASGRANEQFF. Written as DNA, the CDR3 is TGTACCAGCAGCTGGGCTAGTGGGAGGGCCAATGAGCAGTTCTTC.

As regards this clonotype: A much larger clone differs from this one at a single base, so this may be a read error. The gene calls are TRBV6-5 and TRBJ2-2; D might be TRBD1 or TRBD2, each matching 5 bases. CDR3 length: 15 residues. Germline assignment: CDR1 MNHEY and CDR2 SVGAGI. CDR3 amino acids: CASSYRWLGTGELSF. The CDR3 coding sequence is TGTGCCAGCAGTTACCGGTGGCTGGGGACCGGGGAGCTGTCTTTT.

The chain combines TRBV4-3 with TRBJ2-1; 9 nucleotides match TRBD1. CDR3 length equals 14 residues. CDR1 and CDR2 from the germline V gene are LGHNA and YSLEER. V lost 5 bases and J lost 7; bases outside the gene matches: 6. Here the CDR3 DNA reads TGCGCCAGCAGCATGGACAGGGGAGGGAATGAGCAGTTCTTC. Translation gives CASSMDRGGNEQFF.

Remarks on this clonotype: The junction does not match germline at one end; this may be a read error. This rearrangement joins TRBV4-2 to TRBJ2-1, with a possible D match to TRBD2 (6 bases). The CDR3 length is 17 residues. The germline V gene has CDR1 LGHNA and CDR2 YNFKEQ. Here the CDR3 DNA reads TGTGCCAGCAGCCAAGGCAGTAGCGGAGACTCCTATAATGAGCAGTTCTTC. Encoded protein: CASSQGSSGDSYNEQFF.

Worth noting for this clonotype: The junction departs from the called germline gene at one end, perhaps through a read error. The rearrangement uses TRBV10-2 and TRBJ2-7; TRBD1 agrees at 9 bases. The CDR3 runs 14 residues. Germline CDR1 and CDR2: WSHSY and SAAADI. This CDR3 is CATYKTGGTYEQYF. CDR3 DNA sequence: TGCGCCACATACAAGACAGGGGGTACCTACGAGCAGTATTTC.

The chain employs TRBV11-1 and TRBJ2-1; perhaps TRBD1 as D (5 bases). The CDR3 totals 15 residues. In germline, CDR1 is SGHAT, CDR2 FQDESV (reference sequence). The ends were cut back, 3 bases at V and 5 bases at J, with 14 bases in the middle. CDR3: CASSFQGPLHNEQFF. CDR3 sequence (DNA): TGTGCCAGCAGCTTCCAGGGTCCGCTGCACAATGAGCAGTTCTTC.

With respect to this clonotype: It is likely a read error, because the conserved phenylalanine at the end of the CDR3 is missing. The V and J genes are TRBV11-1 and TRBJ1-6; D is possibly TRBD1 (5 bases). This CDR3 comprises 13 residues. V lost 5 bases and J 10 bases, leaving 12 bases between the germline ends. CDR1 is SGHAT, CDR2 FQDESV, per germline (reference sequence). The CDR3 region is CASSRTLLSPLHL. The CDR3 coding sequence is TGTGCCAGCAGCCGGACACTACTATCACCCCTCCACCTT.

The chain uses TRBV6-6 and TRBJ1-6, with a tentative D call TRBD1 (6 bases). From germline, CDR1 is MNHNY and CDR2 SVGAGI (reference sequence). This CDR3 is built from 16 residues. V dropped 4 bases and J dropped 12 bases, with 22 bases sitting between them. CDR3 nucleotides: TGTGCCAGCAGTTTATCGGAGGGGGGACTAGGTTTACCCCTCCACTTT. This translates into CASSLSEGGLGLPLHF.

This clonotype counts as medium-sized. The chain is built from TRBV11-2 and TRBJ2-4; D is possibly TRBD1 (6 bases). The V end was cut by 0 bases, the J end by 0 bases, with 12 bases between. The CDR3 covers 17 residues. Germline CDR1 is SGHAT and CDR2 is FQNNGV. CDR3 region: CASSLDRTALAKNIQYF. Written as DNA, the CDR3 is TGTGCCAGCAGCTTAGACCGGACAGCTCTAGCCAAAAACATTCAGTACTTC.

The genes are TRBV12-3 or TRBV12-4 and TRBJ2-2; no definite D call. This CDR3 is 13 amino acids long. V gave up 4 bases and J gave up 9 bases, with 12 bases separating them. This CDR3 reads CASSSDYTRELFF. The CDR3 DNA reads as TGTGCCAGCAGTTCGGATTATACCAGGGAGCTGTTTTTT.

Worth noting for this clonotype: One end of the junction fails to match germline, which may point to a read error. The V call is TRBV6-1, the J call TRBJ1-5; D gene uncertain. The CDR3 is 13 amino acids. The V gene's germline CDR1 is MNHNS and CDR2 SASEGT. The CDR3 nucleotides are TGTGCCAACAGAGAGGCCCATCCTCAGTCCCAGCATTTT. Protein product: CANREAHPQSQHF.

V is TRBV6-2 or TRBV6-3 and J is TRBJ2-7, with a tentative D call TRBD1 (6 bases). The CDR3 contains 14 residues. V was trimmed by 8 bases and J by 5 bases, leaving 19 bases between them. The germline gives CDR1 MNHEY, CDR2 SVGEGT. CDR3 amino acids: CASGLLYRAHEQYF. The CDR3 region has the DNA TGTGCCAGCGGCCTCCTGTACAGGGCCCACGAGCAGTACTTC.

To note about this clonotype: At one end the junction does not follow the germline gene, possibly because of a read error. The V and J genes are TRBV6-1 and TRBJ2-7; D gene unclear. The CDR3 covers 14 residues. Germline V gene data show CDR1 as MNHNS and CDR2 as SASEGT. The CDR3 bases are TGTGCCAGCAACGACGCCAAGGGAAGGTACGAGCTGTGCTTC. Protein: CASNDAKGRYELCF.

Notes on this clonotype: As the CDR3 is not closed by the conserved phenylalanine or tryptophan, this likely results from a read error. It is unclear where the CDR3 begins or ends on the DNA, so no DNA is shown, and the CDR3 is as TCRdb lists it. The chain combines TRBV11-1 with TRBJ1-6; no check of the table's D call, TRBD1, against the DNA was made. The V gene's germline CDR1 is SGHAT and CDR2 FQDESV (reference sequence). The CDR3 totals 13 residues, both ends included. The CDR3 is CASSRTLVSPFHV.

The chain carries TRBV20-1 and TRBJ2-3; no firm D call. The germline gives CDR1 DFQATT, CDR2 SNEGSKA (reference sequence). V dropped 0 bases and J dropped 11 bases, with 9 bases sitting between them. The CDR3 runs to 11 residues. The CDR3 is CSARDVPRQYF. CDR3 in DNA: TGCAGTGCTAGAGACGTGCCCAGGCAGTATTTT.

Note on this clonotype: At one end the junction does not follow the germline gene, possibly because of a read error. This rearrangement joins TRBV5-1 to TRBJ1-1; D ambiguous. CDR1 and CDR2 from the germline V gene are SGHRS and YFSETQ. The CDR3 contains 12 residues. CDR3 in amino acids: CTSSSSLYEAFF. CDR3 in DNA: TGCACCAGTAGCTCTTCATTGTATGAAGCTTTCTTT.

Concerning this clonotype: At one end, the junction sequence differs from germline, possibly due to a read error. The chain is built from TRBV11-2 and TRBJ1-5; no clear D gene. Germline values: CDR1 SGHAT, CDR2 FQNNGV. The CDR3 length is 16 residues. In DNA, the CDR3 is TGTGCCAGTAGCTTAGGAGACACGGGTTGTGCTCAGCCCCAGCATTTC. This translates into CASSLGDTGCAQPQHF.

CDR3 sequence reads: CASSSSPGYQETQYF. In DNA, the CDR3 is TGTGCCAGCAGCTCTTCACCTGGGTACCAAGAGACCCAGTACTTC. The V and J genes are TRBV28 and TRBJ2-5; D is ambiguous. This CDR3 has 15 amino acids. The V end lost 6 bases, the J end lost 0 bases, and 14 bases lay between the germline ends. Germline loops: CDR1 MDHEN, CDR2 SYDVKM.